The present TCR beta chain was sequenced within a study of shared clonotypes between healthy human individuals. Study background: The study used three CD4 naive, three CD4 memory, two CD8 naive and one CD8 memory plate per donor.

Assay: immunoSEQ multiplex PCR; the TCRdb copy retains only in-frame clones and omits some. The sample includes 700,000 to 950,000 clones, about 96% of them seen just once. CD8 cells regarded as naive lacked CD45RO, were positively chosen for CCR7, and omitted terminally differentiated effector memory CD45RA+ cells. Germline CDR1 reads SGDLS; CDR2 reads YYNGEE. The CDR3 spans 15 residues. The germline V and J ends were trimmed by 2 bases and 3 bases, with 15 bases remaining between them. The specimen was naive CD8+ T cells sorted from blood. The chain joins TRBV9 to TRBJ2-7, with a possible D match to TRBD1 (6 bases). The origin of this receptor is a man between 25 and 39 years old in good health. This CDR3 is CASSVTDSGFYEQYF. The CDR3 coding sequence is TGTGCCAGCAGCGTGACGGACAGTGGCTTCTACGAGCAGTACTTC.